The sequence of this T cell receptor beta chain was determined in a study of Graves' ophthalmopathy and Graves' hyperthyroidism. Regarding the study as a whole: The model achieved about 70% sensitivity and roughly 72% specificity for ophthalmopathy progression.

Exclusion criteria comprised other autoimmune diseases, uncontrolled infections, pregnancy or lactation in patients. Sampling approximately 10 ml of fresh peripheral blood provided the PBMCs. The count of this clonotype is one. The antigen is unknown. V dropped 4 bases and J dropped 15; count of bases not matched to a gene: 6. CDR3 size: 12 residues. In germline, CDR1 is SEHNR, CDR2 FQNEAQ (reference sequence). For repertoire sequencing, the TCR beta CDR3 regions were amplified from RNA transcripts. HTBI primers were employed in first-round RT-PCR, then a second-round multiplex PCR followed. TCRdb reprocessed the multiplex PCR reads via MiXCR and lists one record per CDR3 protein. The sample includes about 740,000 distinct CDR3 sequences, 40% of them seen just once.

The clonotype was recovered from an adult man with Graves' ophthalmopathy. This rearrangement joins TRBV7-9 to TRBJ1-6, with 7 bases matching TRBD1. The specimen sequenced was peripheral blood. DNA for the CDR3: TGTGCCAGCAGCTACCGGACAGGTTTCCTCCACTTT. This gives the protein CASSYRTGFLHF.